The sequence of this TCR beta chain was determined in a study of chemoradiotherapy in HPV16-positive cancers (dated by TCRdb to 2022 to 2024). In the study overall: Functional T-cell assays on cells from two HPV16-positive patients defined candidate HPV-specific T-cell clones and common TCR motifs. The study asked whether T-cell immunity to the HPV oncoproteins E6 and E7 changes during chemoradiotherapy and whether this immunity affects survival. TCR repertoires from around 80 patients with HPV-related cancers were then used to track the candidate HPV-specific TCRs and motifs.

Repertoires were sampled multiple times during chemoradiotherapy, which allowed clonal expansion in the tumor microenvironment to be followed. Results the study describes overall, beyond this receptor: The survival association was reported for HPV16-positive patients, and the functional definition of HPV-specific T cells was derived from only a couple of HPV16-positive patients. Expansion of candidate HPV-specific clones and E7-related TCR motifs was observed in the tumor microenvironment during treatment, whereas no such expansion was observed for non-HPV-specific T cells. In HPV16-positive patients, expansion of HPV-responsive T cells during chemoradiotherapy was associated with improved recurrence-free survival.

Library generation was performed with the immunoSEQ multiplex PCR assay. TCRdb's version of the immuneACCESS table is confined to in-frame rearrangements and falls short of the full clone set. An unresolved V gene accounts for under half of the shortfall where checked; the remainder is of unknown origin. The sample profile shows about 15,000 clones; around 88% of them were found once. Together, the top ten hold 3.5% of the sample. The CDR3 runs 16 residues from the cysteine to the phenylalanine. The CDR3 DNA has 48 bases and is translated from base 1. V loses 4 bases at its end and J loses 2 bases; junction bases beyond the gene matches: 10. As encoded in the germline V gene (reference sequence), CDR1 is SGHKS while CDR2 is YYEKEE. Notes on this clone: Its antigen remains undetermined. Base qualities were left out, and no much larger clone turns up one base away.

This sequence originates from a human donor with HPV-associated anogenital cancer. Sequences were derived from blood, sampled from a patient who underwent chemoradiotherapy. The chain employs TRBV5-5 and TRBJ1-2, with 8 junctional bases fitting TRBD1. The CDR3 here reads CASSPDADRVNYGYTF. The bases read TGTGCCAGCAGCCCAGATGCGGACAGGGTGAACTATGGCTACACCTTC.